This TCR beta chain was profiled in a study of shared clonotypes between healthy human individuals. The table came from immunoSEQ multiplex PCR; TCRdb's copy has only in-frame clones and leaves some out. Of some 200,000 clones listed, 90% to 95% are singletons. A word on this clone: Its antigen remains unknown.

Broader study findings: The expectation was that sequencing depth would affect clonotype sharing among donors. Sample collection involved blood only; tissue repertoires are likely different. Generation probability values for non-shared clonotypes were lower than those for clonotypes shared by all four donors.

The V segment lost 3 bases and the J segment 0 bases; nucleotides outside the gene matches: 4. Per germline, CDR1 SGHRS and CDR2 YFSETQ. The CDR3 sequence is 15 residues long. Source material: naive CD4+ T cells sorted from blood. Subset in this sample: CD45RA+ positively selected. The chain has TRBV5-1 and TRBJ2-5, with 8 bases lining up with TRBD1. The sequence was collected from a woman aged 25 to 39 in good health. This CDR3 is CASSSDRAYQETQYF. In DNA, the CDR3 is TGCGCCAGCAGCTCGGACAGGGCCTACCAAGAGACCCAGTACTTC.